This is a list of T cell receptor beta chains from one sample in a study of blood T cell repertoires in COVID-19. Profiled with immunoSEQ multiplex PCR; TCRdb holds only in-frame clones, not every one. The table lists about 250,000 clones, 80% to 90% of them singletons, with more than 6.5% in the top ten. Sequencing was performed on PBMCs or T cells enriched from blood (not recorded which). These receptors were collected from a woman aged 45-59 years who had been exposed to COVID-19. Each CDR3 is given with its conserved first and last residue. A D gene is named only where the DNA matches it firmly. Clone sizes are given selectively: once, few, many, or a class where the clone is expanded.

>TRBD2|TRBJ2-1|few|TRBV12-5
CASGQAGSSYNEQFF
TGTGCTAGTGGCCAAGCGGGGAGCTCCTACAATGAGCAGTTCTTC
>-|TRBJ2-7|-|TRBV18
CASSPPQGSGVEQYF
TGTGCCAGCTCACCACCTCAGGGAAGTGGGGTCGAGCAGTACTTC
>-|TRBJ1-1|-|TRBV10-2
CASSESVSGGNTEAFF
TGCGCCAGCAGTGAGTCTGTTTCGGGGGGGAACACTGAAGCTTTCTTT
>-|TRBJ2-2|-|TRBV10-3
CAISESQSNTGELFF
TGTGCCATCAGTGAGTCACAGTCGAACACCGGGGAGCTGTTTTTT
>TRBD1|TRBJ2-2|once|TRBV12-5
CASGQGARSTGELFF
TGTGCTAGTGGACAGGGGGCGCGAAGCACCGGGGAGCTGTTTTTT
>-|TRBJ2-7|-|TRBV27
CASSRPSPEQYF
TGTGCCAGCAGTCGTCCCTCCCCCGAGCAGTACTTC
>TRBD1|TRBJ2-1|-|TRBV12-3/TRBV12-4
CASSRRDSMVF
TGTGCCAGCAGCCGCCGGGACAGTATGGTCTTC
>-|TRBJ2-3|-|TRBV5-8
CASSLGQGSDTQYF
TGTGCCAGCAGCTTGGGGCAGGGCTCAGATACGCAGTATTTT
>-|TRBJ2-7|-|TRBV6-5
CASSYSVDWLYEQYF
TGTGCCAGCAGTTACTCGGTTGATTGGCTCTACGAGCAGTACTTC
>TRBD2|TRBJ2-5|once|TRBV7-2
CASSLGPGGIQETQYF
TGTGCCAGCAGCTTGGGACCGGGAGGCATCCAAGAGACCCAGTACTTC
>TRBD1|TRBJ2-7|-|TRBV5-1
CASSLGQVLNEQYF
TGCGCCAGCAGCCTAGGACAGGTTTTAAACGAGCAGTACTTC
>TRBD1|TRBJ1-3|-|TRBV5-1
CASSLEGQGTGNTIYF
TGCGCCAGCAGCTTGGAGGGACAGGGCACTGGAAACACCATATATTTT
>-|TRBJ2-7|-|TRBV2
CATHRDRHYEQYF
TGTGCCACTCACAGGGACCGACACTACGAGCAGTACTTC
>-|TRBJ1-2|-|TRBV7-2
CASSLGQGGYTF
TGTGCCAGCAGCTTAGGGCAGGGCGGCTACACCTTC
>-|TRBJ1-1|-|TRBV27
CASRPDSANEAFF
TGTGCCAGCAGACCGGACAGTGCCAACGAAGCTTTCTTT
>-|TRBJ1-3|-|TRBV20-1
CSARSGNTIYF
TGCAGTGCCCGCTCTGGAAACACCATATATTTT